This entry features one TCR beta chain sequence. These data are taken from a study of blood T cells in healthy people across ages. The CDR3 is made up of 14 amino acids. V shed 4 bases and J shed 1 base, with 14 bases lying between them. Germline CDR1 is SQVTM and CDR2 is ANQGSEA. For the second PCR, which ran for about 7 to 12 cycles, a sample-barcoded 5' primer and a J-beta primer mix were used. TCRdb reprocessed the 5' RACE reads via MiXCR and lists one record per CDR3 protein. The sample includes roughly 1,700,000 distinct CDR3 sequences, 28% seen only once; the top ten take over 7%. Sequencing was done on a sample of blood. This sequence joins TRBV29-1 and TRBJ2-7; tentatively, D is TRBD2 (5 bases). This TCR derives from a woman under 40 in good health. CDR3 residues: CSVVDRGQSYEQYF. The CDR3 region has the DNA TGCAGCGTTGTCGATCGCGGGCAGTCCTACGAGCAGTACTTC.